The present entry profiles one TCR beta chain with its context. In this sample, this clonotype turned up many times. Its antigen remains undetermined. There are no base qualities to consult, and no much larger clone falls within one base. The germline V gene (reference sequence) supplies CDR1 MNHEY and CDR2 SMNVEV. Between the V and J ends, shortened by 5 bases and 3 bases respectively, the junction contains 14 bases. The CDR3 runs 15 amino acids, cysteine and phenylalanine included. Only the CDR3 portion is preserved as DNA: 45 bases, with reading frame beginning at the first base. These data are taken from a study of CD8 T cells in ankylosing spondylitis (TCRdb year 2017). A note on the overall study: T cell receptor beta repertoires were profiled in healthy donors and ankylosing spondylitis patients so that disease-linked TCR variants could be found. The full study cohort comprised 25 ankylosing spondylitis patients and about 110 healthy donors. Samples of peripheral blood were taken, and for ankylosing spondylitis patients, synovial fluid was collected as well.

These reads were obtained on an Illumina HiSeq 2500. TCR beta libraries were prepared by quantitative 5'-RACE with molecular barcodes. In the authors' own workflow: To identify disease-linked TCR variants, a new computational method was used, one built on a probabilistic model of VDJ rearrangement. The public reads were quality trimmed at Q25 with fastp and then assembled into clones with MiXCR by TCRdb, keeping productive beta chains. Each CDR3 protein gets just one entry, which takes the most common genes and DNA from the rows behind it. It is TCRdb's table, rather than the study itself, that gives the V and J calls and clone size. A total of some 130,000 distinct CDR3 sequences appear in this sample, 5.5% to 7.5% of them only once. 12% of the sample comes from the top ten. Study-wide findings and limitations: Significant enrichment of the disease-linked clones was reported in matched synovial fluid samples from ankylosing spondylitis patients. A TCR beta motif of several highly homologous amino acid variants appeared characteristic of blood from ankylosing spondylitis patients. A CD8+ phenotype was shown by the disease-linked clones, which were found at relatively low frequencies in peripheral blood. Some motif variants were previously reported in synovial fluid and blood of reactive arthritis patients, suggesting common disease-initiation mechanisms.

The rearrangement combines TRBV27 with TRBJ1-5; possibly the D gene is TRBD1, per 6 matching bases. This clonotype was sampled from a female donor with ankylosing spondylitis or in good health (not recorded which). The sequenced material came from blood, either unsorted or a sorted T cell fraction (not recorded which). The nucleotide sequence reads TGTGCCAGCAGTAACACCGGACAGCACAATCAGCCCCAGCATTTT. Its protein product is CASSNTGQHNQPQHF.